This T cell receptor (beta chain) was obtained from a study of MAIT cells during Salmonella Paratyphi A infection (dated by TCRdb to about 2017). The study in broad terms: Adult volunteers aged 18 to 60 ingested a single dose of 1-5x10^3 CFU of S. Paratyphi A strain NVGH308. Ciprofloxacin 500 mg twice daily for 14 days, starting at diagnosis, was given to diagnosed volunteers. Broader findings and caveats from the paper: Diagnosed volunteers showed more expansion or contraction among top five MAIT clonotypes than healthy controls (around 0.52 versus 0.13), suggesting infection-driven repertoire reshaping. The availability of volunteer samples limited the sample sizes, but these sizes were considered adequate to detect differences between groups. From baseline to mid-infection, the space taken up by over-represented MAIT clonotypes dropped significantly (roughly 0.18 to 0.096), whereas no significant difference was seen post-infection. MAIT TRBV usage was found to be oligoclonal, with TRBV20 and TRBV6 favoured, and appeared to be unchanged by infection.

V sheds 4 bases and J sheds 9 bases, leaving 10 bases between their ends. According to the germline V gene, CDR1 reads SQVTM and CDR2 reads ANQGSEA. The CDR3 contains 12 residues, cysteine and phenylalanine counted. The sequence is cut down to CDR3 DNA, 36 bases in frame from base 1. This clonotype is hyperexpanded (1% or more) in its sample. Its antigen specificity is not known. The record has no base qualities; no much larger clone is one base away. Read against the paper, the sample's time point label means: after infection, following antibiotic treatment. MAIT cells were defined as Valpha7.2+ CD161+ T cells and were identified and sorted by flow cytometry. Over time, circulating MAIT cell TCRbeta repertoires were profiled in five to seven volunteers who came down with enteric fever following controlled oral challenge with live Salmonella Paratyphi A. Every diagnosed volunteer provided MAIT cell samples at pre-infection, mid-infection and post-infection timepoints. A diagnosis of enteric fever required Paratyphi A bacteremia and/or a persistent fever above 38 degrees C that lasted more than 12 hours. Challenged volunteers were diagnosed with infection between day 4 and day 7 after challenge. For RNA extraction, between about 4,500 and 10,000 MAIT cells per sample were sorted directly into RNAqueous-Micro lysis buffer. Lymphoprep gradient centrifugation was used to isolate peripheral blood mononuclear cells from blood samples and leukocyte cones. A BD FACSAria Fusion or BD FACSAria III sorter was used for cell sorting.

Library preparation was by 5' RACE. Two rounds of PCR with Phusion High-Fidelity polymerase amplified TCRbeta, with sample-specific barcodes added in the primers. TCRbeta libraries were made through template-switch cDNA synthesis using SMARTScribe reverse transcriptase and a TRBC-specific primer. The barcoded samples were pooled and then prepared using the NEBNext Ultra DNA Library Prep Kit for Illumina. Sequencing of the libraries took place on an Illumina MiSeq using the MiSeq reagent kit v2, 300 cycles. From the authors' description of their analysis: Reads were demultiplexed by barcode with Jemultiplexer and were aligned with MiTCR using default parameters. Non-functional sequences were removed with VDJtools, and each clonotype was defined by its amino acid sequence, with frequencies calculated from the assigned sequence reads. In the clonal space homeostasis analysis, clonotypes were binned by frequency as over-represented (0.05-1), large, medium and small. The public reads were quality trimmed at Q25 with fastp and then assembled into clones with MiXCR by TCRdb, keeping productive beta chains. Records with the same CDR3 protein are collapsed into one entry carrying the most frequent genes and DNA. The V and J calls were not made by the authors but by TCRdb's processing. The sample includes about 1,000 distinct CDR3 sequences, with around 26% observed a single time. The ten largest make up around 43% of the sample.

Here the chain combines TRBV29-1 and TRBJ1-6, with the D gene not clear enough to name. The sample in question was MAIT cells from blood, obtained at the last sampling point of the challenge study. This clonotype was sampled from a person between 18 and 69 years old who was deliberately infected with Salmonella Paratyphi A in a paratyphoid fever challenge study. The CDR3 loop reads CSVGTESSPLHF. The nucleotide sequence reads TGCAGCGTTGGTACAGAAAGTTCACCCCTCCACTTT.